The clone carrying this TCR beta chain was detected many times. TCRdb ran MiXCR on the 5' RACE reads and lists one entry per CDR3 protein. The sample has a few hundred thousand distinct CDR3 sequences, 6.2% seen once. CDR1 and CDR2 (germline): SGHTA, FQGNSA. The CDR3 is 13 amino acids. V was cut by 5 bases and J by 3 bases, with 11 bases left in between. These data originate in a study of T cells after yellow fever vaccination. The chain carries TRBV7-2 and TRBJ2-7; no clear D. The sample consisted of PBMCs, taken 5 days after the yellow fever booster vaccination. This TCR derives from a young man who received the YFV17D yellow fever vaccine. In nucleotides, the CDR3 is TGTGCCAGCAGCATACACGGCTTCTACGAGCAGTACTTC. It codes for CASSIHGFYEQYF.